This T cell receptor (beta chain) was retrieved from a study of blood T cell repertoires in COVID-19. Study overall: Sources were T cells, B-cell-depleted T cells, or PBMCs; the material itself was cDNA or gDNA.

Germline V CDR1 and CDR2: SEHNR, FQNEAQ (reference sequence). The ends were cut back, 1 base at V and 6 bases at J, with 10 bases in the middle. CDR3 length: 14 residues. Per the study methods: Amplification from reference gene primers served as the basis for estimated nucleated cell counts. The repertoire was sequenced with immunoSEQ multiplex PCR; TCRdb's copy has only in-frame clones and lacks some. The D gene and trimming were derived from the DNA, and the V and J assignments and clone size from that table. Of some 450,000 clones listed, 80% to 90% are singletons. This sequence originates from a man aged 18 to 29 with COVID-19, enrolled during active disease. The rearrangement joins TRBV7-9 to TRBJ2-1; D unresolved. Sequences were obtained from peripheral blood. CDR3 in amino acids: CASSLEASGNEQFF. The CDR3 nucleotides are TGTGCCAGCAGCTTAGAGGCTTCGGGCAATGAGCAGTTCTTC.